These 6 T cell receptor beta chains share one sample of origin, sequenced in a study of T cells in Graves' hyperthyroidism and ophthalmopathy. Amplification of TCR beta CDR3 regions used RNA as the template. The primer set for the first-round RT-PCR of the TCR CDR3 was HTBI. TCRdb passed the multiplex PCR reads through MiXCR, listing each CDR3 protein once. The table shows about 400,000 distinct CDR3 sequences, with roughly 15% occurring only once. The source material was blood. The source is a woman younger than 45 with Graves' ophthalmopathy.

This clonotype was counted many times. V is TRBV20-1 and J is TRBJ2-1; D gene ambiguous. V was shortened by 3 bases and J by 8 bases, with 11 bases between the two germline ends. The germline CDR1 and CDR2 sequences are DFQATT and SNEGSKA (reference sequence). The CDR3 sequence is 12 residues long. This CDR3 reads CSARGSGYEQFF. The CDR3 nucleotides are TGCAGTGCTAGGGGGTCCGGGTATGAGCAGTTCTTC.

This clonotype was counted at least ten times. The chain employs TRBV18 and TRBJ2-5; 9 bases align to TRBD1. Germline V gene sequence: CDR1 KGHSH, CDR2 LQKENI. The CDR3 has 18 residues. Unmatched junction bases numbered 14, after V lost 3 bases and J lost 3 bases. The CDR3 sequence: CASSPLPIGQGIKETQYF. CDR3 DNA: TGTGCCAGCTCACCCCTTCCTATAGGACAGGGGATTAAAGAGACCCAGTACTTC. Variable domain in full (rest from reference TRBV18 and TRBJ2-5): NAGVMQNPRHLVRRRGQEARLRCSPMKGHSHVYWYRQLPEEGLKFMVYLQKENIIDESGMPKERFSAEFPKEGPSILRIQQVVRGDSAAYFCASSPLPIGQGIKETQYFGPGTRLLVL.

Of note for this clonotype: Likely a read error: the CDR3 ends without its conserved phenylalanine or tryptophan. This rearrangement joins TRBV28 to TRBJ2-3; D may be TRBD2 (6 bases). This CDR3 contains 16 residues. The V and J ends lost 2 bases and 1 base respectively, with 13 bases between them. The germline CDR1 and CDR2 sequences are MDHEN and SYDVKM. The CDR3 DNA follows: TGTGCCAGCAGTTTAGGACTAAGCGCGGGCACAGATACGCAGTATTAT. It yields the protein CASSLGLSAGTDTQYY.

This clonotype was seen ten or more times. This rearrangement joins TRBV30 to TRBJ1-2, with D perhaps TRBD1 (6 bases). This CDR3 spans 12 amino acids. The V and J ends lost 3 bases and 4 bases respectively, with 9 bases between them. CDR1 is GTSNPN and CDR2 is SVGIG in the germline V gene (reference sequence). CDR3 in amino acids: CAWRQGTYGYTF. Here the CDR3 DNA reads TGTGCCTGGAGACAGGGAACCTATGGCTACACCTTC.

This clonotype was recorded at least ten times. The chain couples TRBV12-3 or TRBV12-4 to TRBJ1-6; 7 positions agree with TRBD1. The CDR3 contains 15 residues. V shed 6 bases and J 9 bases; nucleotides not matched to a gene: 11. Here the CDR3 DNA reads TGTGCCAGCAGAACCATGACAGGGTCCGGTTCACCCCTCCACTTT. Translated: CASRTMTGSGSPLHF.

This clonotype was found many times. The chain uses TRBV7-6 and TRBJ1-6; D gene ambiguous. Trimming removed 2 bases from V and 2 bases from J, with 7 bases in between. The CDR3 has 15 amino acids. Germline assignment: CDR1 SGHVS and CDR2 FNYEAQ. The CDR3 loop reads CASSLYSPYNSPLHF. DNA of the CDR3: TGTGCCAGCAGCTTATACTCCCCCTATAATTCACCCCTCCACTTT.